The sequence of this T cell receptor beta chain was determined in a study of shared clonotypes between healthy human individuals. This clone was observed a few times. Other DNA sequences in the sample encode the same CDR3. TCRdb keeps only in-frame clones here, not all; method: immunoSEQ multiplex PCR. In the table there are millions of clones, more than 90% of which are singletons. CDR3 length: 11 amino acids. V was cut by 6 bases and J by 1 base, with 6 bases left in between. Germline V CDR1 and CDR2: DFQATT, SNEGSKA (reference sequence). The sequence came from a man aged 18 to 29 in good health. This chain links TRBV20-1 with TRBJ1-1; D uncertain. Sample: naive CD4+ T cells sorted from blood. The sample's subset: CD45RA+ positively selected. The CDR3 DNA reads TGCAGTGCCGAGGGGAACACTGAAGCTTTCTTT. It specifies CSAEGNTEAFF.